This T cell receptor (beta chain) was found in a study of glioma-infiltrating T cells. The V end was cut by 2 bases, the J end by 2 bases, with 10 bases between. Germline V lookup: CDR1 MNHEY, CDR2 SVGEGT. The CDR3 extends over 14 amino acids. Study results and caveats: Very few CDR3 sequences were shared between tissue and blood. Above-expected tissue-blood divergence occurred in all gliomas, most in low-grade ones.

Concerning this clonotype itself: Its antigen is not identified. This may be a read error: a much more frequent sequence differs by one nucleotide. The conserved phenylalanine or tryptophan normally closing the CDR3 is absent here, so this likely arose from a read error.

TCR alpha and beta CDR3 regions were amplified from RNA using iRepertoire nested multiplex PCR. Tissue mRNA or PBMC total RNA, roughly 100-400 ng, went into one-step reverse transcription and amplification. TCRdb re-derived calls from the multiplex PCR reads in MiXCR, one entry per CDR3 protein. Here the sample spans about 140,000 distinct CDR3 sequences, roughly 43% being singletons. This sequence joins TRBV6-2 or TRBV6-3 and TRBJ2-7; D is perhaps TRBD1 (5 bases). The sequenced material came from glioma tissue, nonneoplastic brain tissue, or PBMCs (not recorded which). The sequence was collected from a human donor with low-grade glioma or glioblastoma, undergoing nonglioma brain surgery, or in good health (not recorded which). Here the CDR3 DNA reads TGTGCCAGCAGTTACCGCAGGGATGCCTACGAGCAGTACTAC. It translates to CASSYRRDAYEQYY.